This paragraph covers one TCR beta chain sequence. The antigen this receptor binds is unknown. No much larger clone exists at a distance of one base, and base qualities are not known. The sample comes from a study of cytotoxic CD8 clonotypes in ibrutinib-treated CLL (dated by TCRdb to the early 2020s). Background for the entire study: The cohort included more than 14 treatment-naive and some twelve relapsed/refractory patients; about 18 were IGHV unmutated. Partial responses were observed in about 25 patients and complete responses in 2; after a median follow-up of around 64 months, remission was maintained in roughly 14 patients and progression was observed in roughly twelve. Response samples were taken after a median of 12 months on treatment, ranging from roughly 6 to 36 months. On average, each sample had about 250,000 productive templates and tens of thousands of productive rearrangements. Of the approximately 86 people in the trial, approximately 28 had longitudinal samples available. Cryopreserved peripheral blood mononuclear cells were obtained before treatment, at response, and at either sustained remission or disease progression. All remission and progressive disease samples were collected while patients were still receiving ibrutinib. Beyond this particular receptor, the publication reports: Public clonotypes were found to be uncommon and were observed to contract or remain stable during treatment; the increase in clonality was shown to reflect expansion of private clonotypes at ibrutinib response. Sampling times were not matched between patients in sustained remission and patients whose disease was progressing, and lymph node repertoires were not examined. Clonality rose at ibrutinib response, remained stable during sustained remission, and dropped back toward baseline at progression. Baseline clonality exceeded that of age-matched healthy donors and correlated strongly with circulating CD8+ T-cell counts.

The time point label here, explained by the study, means: progressive disease on ibrutinib. For TCR beta library preparation, roughly 2 micrograms of genomic DNA was extracted from cryopreserved PBMCs. Longitudinal blood samples from CLL patients on ibrutinib monotherapy underwent high-throughput TCR beta sequencing. The patients took part in an open-label, single-center phase 2 trial of ibrutinib monotherapy. The cysteine opens and the phenylalanine closes a CDR3 of 13 amino acids. Left in the record is the CDR3 DNA by itself, 39 bases read in frame from the first base. The germline V gene yields SGHRS for CDR1 and YFSETQ for CDR2. V is cut by 0 bases and J by 7 bases, and the space between the germline ends is 11 bases. Each clonotype received, on average, 10x coverage in deep resolution sequencing performed on a MiSeq, where the target depth lay between 1 in 1 million and 1 in 200,000 T cells. The immunoSEQ hsTCRB Kit was used to generate TCR beta libraries. Per the original workflow: ImmunoSEQ Data Assistant and ImmunoSEQ Analyzer were used for data analysis, and V, D and J genes were assigned according to IMGT definitions. Clonality, which ranges from 0 to 1, was calculated as one minus the normalized Shannon entropy of productive rearrangement frequencies. Only overrepresented clonotypes making up at least 0.05% of each patient's repertoire were included in the public clonotype analysis. Roughly 13 age-matched healthy donor repertoires from immuneACCESS were used as controls for clonality. Sourced from immuneACCESS, this table was stored by TCRdb with only in-frame sequences that have V and J called. A share of the clones is absent; for the studies checked, an unresolved V gene accounts for under half, and the remainder has no known explanation. The V and J calls and clone size come from that table; D and trimming were worked out from the DNA. The sample table shows about 50,000 clones, and roughly 50% are seen once. Approximately 24% of the sample rests with the top ten.

The receptor's source is a human donor with chronic lymphocytic leukemia. The rearranged segments are TRBV5-1 and TRBJ2-7, with the D segment identity uncertain. The sample was PBMCs, taken at disease progression, from a patient treated with ibrutinib. The CDR3 is CASSLGAALEQYF. Read as DNA, the sequence is TGCGCCAGCAGCTTGGGAGCAGCGTTGGAGCAGTACTTC.